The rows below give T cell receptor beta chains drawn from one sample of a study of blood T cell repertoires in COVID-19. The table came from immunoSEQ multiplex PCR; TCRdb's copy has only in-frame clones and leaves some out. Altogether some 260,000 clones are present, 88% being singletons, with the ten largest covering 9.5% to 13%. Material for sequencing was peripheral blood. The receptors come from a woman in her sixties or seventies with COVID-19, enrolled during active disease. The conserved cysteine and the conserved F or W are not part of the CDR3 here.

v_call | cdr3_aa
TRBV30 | AWSDPGYTGELF
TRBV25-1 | ASTPAGWNTEAF
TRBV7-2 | ASRGQGGTYEQY
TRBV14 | ASSQGQGVNSPLH
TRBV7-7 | AGASGPRETQY
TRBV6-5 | ASSSAGFGNIQY
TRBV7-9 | ASTVAGGGHEQF
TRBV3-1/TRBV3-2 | ASSPGVAGIAYEQY
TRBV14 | ASSPRYGQGHEKLF
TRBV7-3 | ASSSTGQNTGELF
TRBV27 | ASSPGPLAGGHEQY
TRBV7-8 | ASSLSGTGGDQPQH
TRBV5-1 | ASSSTGRFQETQY
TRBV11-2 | ASSSQGGAEAF
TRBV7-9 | ASRRDRVHGYT
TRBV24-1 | ATSVRGGETQY
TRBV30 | ACQAGGYRTEAF
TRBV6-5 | ASSYDRPPTEAF
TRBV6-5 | ASGPGTSRYGYT
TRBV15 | ATSRDRENTEAF
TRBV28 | ASSFQGNNSPLH
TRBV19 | ASSIKLGPYEQY
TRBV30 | AWSGAILSGGSEAF
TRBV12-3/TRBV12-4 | ASSTRDTDTQY
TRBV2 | ASRLATETQY
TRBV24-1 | ATSDRNSGGAGQPQH
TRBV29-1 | SVGGAGEKLF
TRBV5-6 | ASSHLKGLLNSPLH
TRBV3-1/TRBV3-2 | ASSQDPRYGYT
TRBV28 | ASSLPAGFYEQY
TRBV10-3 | AISDPPDEQY
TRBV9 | ASSPMASGNTIY